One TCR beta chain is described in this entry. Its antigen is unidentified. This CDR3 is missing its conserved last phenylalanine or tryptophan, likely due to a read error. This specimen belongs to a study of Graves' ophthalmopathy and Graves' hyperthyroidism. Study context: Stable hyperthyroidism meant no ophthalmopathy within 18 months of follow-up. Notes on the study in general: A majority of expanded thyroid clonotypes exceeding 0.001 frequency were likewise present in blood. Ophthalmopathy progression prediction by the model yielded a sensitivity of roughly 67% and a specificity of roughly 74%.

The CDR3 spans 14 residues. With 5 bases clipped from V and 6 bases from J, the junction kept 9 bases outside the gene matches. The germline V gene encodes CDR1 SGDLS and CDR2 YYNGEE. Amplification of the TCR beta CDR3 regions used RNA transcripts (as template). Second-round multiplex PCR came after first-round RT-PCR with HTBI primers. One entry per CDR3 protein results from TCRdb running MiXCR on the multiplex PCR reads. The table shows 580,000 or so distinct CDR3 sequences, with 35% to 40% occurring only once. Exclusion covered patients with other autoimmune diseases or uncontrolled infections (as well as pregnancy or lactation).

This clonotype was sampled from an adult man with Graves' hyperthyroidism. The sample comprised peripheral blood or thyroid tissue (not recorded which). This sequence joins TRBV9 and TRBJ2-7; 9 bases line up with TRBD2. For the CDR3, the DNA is TGTGCCAGCAGTGCGGGACTAGCTCTCGGCGAGCAGTACCTC. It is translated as CASSAGLALGEQYL.